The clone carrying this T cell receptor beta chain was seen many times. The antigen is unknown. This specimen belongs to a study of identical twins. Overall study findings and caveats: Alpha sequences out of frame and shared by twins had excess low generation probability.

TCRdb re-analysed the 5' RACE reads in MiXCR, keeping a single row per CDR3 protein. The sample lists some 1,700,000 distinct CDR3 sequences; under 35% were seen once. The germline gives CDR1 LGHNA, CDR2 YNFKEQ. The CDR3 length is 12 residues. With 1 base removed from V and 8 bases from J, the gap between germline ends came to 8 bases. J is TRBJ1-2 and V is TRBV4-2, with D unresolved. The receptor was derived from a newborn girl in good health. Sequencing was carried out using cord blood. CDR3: CASSQGRLGYTF. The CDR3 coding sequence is TGTGCCAGCAGCCAAGGGCGACTGGGCTACACCTTC.